The clone carrying this T cell receptor delta chain was seen many times. Its antigen remains unknown. Alphabeta T cells were depleted, then CD3+ Vdelta1+ Vdelta2- thymocytes were FACS-sorted. V was shortened by 0 bases and J by 0 bases, with 10 bases between the two germline ends. This CDR3 contains 15 residues. Germline assignment: CDR1 GEAIGNYY and CDR2 EKD. The sample comes from a study of Vδ1+ human thymocytes. General study findings and limits: Thymic TRG and TRD repertoires appeared highly polyclonal, with Gaussian CDR3 length distributions.

RNA was extracted from the cells and then reverse transcribed. The CDR3 regions were amplified by multiplex PCR from V-gene primers to a constant-region primer. TCRdb re-identified clones in the multiplex PCR reads via CATT. This sample has about 55,000 delta-chain clones, with 15% to 20% found just once. The source of this sequence is a boy under two years old who had congenital heart surgery. Sample: Vdelta1+ gamma-delta thymocytes from the thymus. Subset specified: FACS-sorted CD3+ TCRalphabeta- TCRVdelta1+ TCRVdelta2- thymocytes. The genes are TRDV2 and TRDJ1; D remains ambiguous. The CDR3 sequence: CACDTDGAYTDKLIF. The DNA of the CDR3 is TGTGCCTGTGACACCGACGGGGCCTACACCGATAAACTCATCTTT.